This entry is about one T cell receptor beta chain. Repertoires were generated with immunoSEQ multiplex PCR, while TCRdb's copy carries only in-frame clones and drops some. The sample yields some 67,000 clones, roughly 90% seen once. V was shortened by 7 bases and J by 3 bases, with 12 bases between the two germline ends. CDR3 length: 13 amino acids. The data belong to a study of control samples from healthy donors and cancer patients. This chain connects TRBV12-3 or TRBV12-4 to TRBJ2-5; D assignment may be TRBD1 or TRBD2 (6 bases each). The sample taken for sequencing was PBMCs. The receptor's source is a man aged 60-69 years with lung cancer. The CDR3 DNA reads as TGTGCCAGCAATGGGGGGCCTGAAGAGACCCAGTACTTC. It is translated as CASNGGPEETQYF.